Listed here is a single T cell receptor (beta chain). This clonotype was counted ten times or more. Its recognized antigen is unknown. Base qualities are not at hand, and no much larger clone is one base apart. This specimen belongs to a study of human T cells and chemical hapten exposure (dated by TCRdb to the early 2020s). Notes on the research overall: For sensitization, 2% DPC in acetone was applied to a roughly 2 cm by roughly 2 cm area of upper inner arm skin. Most of the patients in the cohort were female, and the cohort covered alopecia areata with under or over 50% scalp involvement, alopecia totalis and alopecia universalis. Blood was sampled from patients pre-sensitization (week 0) and at 2, 6 and about 24 weeks after DPC sensitization. For every blood RNA sample, sequencing covered both the TCR alpha and TCR beta chains. Throughout the study period of 20 to 30 weeks, patients also received therapeutic DPC doses to the scalp every week. For TCR sequencing, blood came from 25 to 35 alopecia patients at anywhere from one to four time points (pre-sensitization, 2, 6 and 24 weeks). In alopecia patients, the study followed how the peripheral blood TCR repertoire changed in vivo over primary and secondary sensitization to diphenylcyclopropenone (DPC), a hapten. Libraries were pooled for sequencing, and variation in per-sample TCR yields was attributed mainly to small differences in library volumes within the pool. Patch tests used Finn chambers with 0.01% DPC on the upper back, scored after 6 days by International Contact Dermatitis Research Group standards. Here is what the overall study found, with its caveats: All patients had alopecia, a presumed autoimmune disease, so their immune response might differ from that of healthy individuals. Repeated subsampling changed both the strength of the expansion versus patch-test correlation and the threshold at which that correlation became significant. The number of PT1 expanded TCRs positively correlated with patch test score, significant at thresholds 8, 16 and 32 but not 4. DPC sensitization did not change how many TCRs were above 1 in 1000 frequency, and no evidence was found of alterations in global repertoire structure. Expanded TCRs formed significantly more large CDR3 similarity clusters than pre-sensitization or healthy control sets, consistent with antigen-driven responses.

The time point label, read with the paper, signifies: patch test 3, about 24 weeks after DPC sensitization. The sample's treatment or condition label, decoded: therapeutic diphenylcyclopropenone sensitization with weekly scalp DPC. Unfractionated whole blood was collected in Tempus Blood RNA tubes, and total RNA was extracted from that blood. At every patch-test visit, the blood draw took place before the patch test was put on. To be eligible, patients had to be aged 18 to 70, diagnosed with alopecia and judged suitable for DPC therapy, while pregnant patients were excluded. The germline V gene yields MDHEN for CDR1 and SYDVKM for CDR2. The CDR3 numbers 14 residues from cysteine through phenylalanine. The kept DNA is CDR3 alone, 42 bases in frame from the first base. The trim is 6 bases for V and 5 bases for J, with a gap of 16 bases between the germline ends. Libraries were prepared through RACE. For sequencing, a NextSeq 500 was employed. Library preparation attached unique molecular identifiers to individual cDNA molecules for quantitative, reproducible TCR counting. The authors processed their data as follows. The median number of TCRs per sample was roughly 98,000, ranging from about 20,000 to 700,000. The Decombinator software suite was used to annotate V, J and CDR3 in the TCR reads. To make PS versus PT1 abundance plots, every sample was subsampled to the same number of TCRs (28,000). TCRs were defined as expanded if absent before sensitization and observed at least eight times at the 2-week time point. Clones were called with MiXCR by TCRdb after fastp trimmed the public reads at Q25, and only in-frame beta chains were retained. Duplicate CDR3 protein sequences are folded into a single record with the most common DNA and genes. Here the V and J calls rest on TCRdb's processing, not on the authors' analysis. The sample yields roughly 40,000 distinct CDR3 sequences; about an eighth were counted once. 2% to 2.5% of the sample lies in the top ten.

The starting material was whole blood, obtained in connection with sensitization to the hapten diphenylcyclopropenone (DPC). Recombination joined TRBV28 with TRBJ1-2; TRBD1 is perhaps the D gene, given 6 matching bases. This receptor was taken from a woman aged 40 to 50 with alopecia areata. Some clones in this sample may be carry-over from other donors' samples. Here the CDR3 is given as CASRAGQPFYGYTF. The bases read TGTGCCAGCAGAGCTGGACAGCCTTTTTATGGCTACACCTTC.